The present TCR beta chain was sequenced within a study of cytomegalovirus exposure and HLA in healthy donors. The germline CDR1 and CDR2 sequences are SGDLS and YYNGEE. J was trimmed by 6 bases and V by 0 bases; bases with no gene match: 8. The CDR3 runs to 16 residues. Study results and caveats: Rates of TCR association differed by HLA locus in a later analysis, with DRB1 highest and HLA-C lowest.

Both 60 Vbeta primers and 13 Jbeta primers went into the PCR. This table comes from immunoSEQ multiplex PCR, and its TCRdb copy is limited to in-frame clones, with some not included. The sample yields 110,000 to 150,000 clones, 60% to 80% seen once. Remarks on this clone: Its specificity is not known.

V is TRBV9 and J is TRBJ2-2, with 7 bases matching TRBD1. The sequenced material came from PBMCs. The receptor's source is a male donor in good health and CMV-seronegative. The CDR3 bases are TGTGCCAGCAGCGTAGGAGGGGGCGCTGGGTCCGGGGAGCTGTTTTTT. Protein product: CASSVGGGAGSGELFF. Supplemented by reference TRBV9 and TRBJ2-2, the full variable domain reads DSGVTQTPKHLITATGQRVTLRCSPRSGDLSVYWYQQSLDQGLQFLIQYYNGEERAKGNILERFSAQQFPDLHSELNLSSLELGDSALYFCASSVGGGAGSGELFFGEGSRLTVL.